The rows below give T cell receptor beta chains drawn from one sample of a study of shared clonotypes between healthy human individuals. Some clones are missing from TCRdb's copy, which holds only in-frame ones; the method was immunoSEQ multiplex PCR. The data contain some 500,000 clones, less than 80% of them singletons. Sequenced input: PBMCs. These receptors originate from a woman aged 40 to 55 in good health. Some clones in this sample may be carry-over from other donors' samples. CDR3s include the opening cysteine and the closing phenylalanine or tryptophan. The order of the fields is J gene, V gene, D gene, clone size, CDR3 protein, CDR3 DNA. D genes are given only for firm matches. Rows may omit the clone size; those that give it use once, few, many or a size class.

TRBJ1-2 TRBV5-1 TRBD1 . CASSSARDRRGGYTF TGCGCCAGCAGCTCAGCCCGGGACAGGAGGGGGGGCTACACCTTC
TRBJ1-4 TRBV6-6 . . CASSYEATNEKLFF TGTGCCAGCAGTTACGAAGCAACTAATGAAAAACTGTTTTTT
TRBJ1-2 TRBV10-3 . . CAISDQASANYGYTF TGTGCCATCAGTGATCAAGCTTCCGCTAACTATGGCTACACCTTC
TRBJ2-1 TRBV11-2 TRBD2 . CASSPSGTSYNEQFF TGTGCCAGCAGCCCTAGCGGGACCTCCTACAATGAGCAGTTCTTC
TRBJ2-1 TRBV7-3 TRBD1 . CASSPDRSSYNEQFF TGTGCCAGCAGCCCGGACAGGAGCTCCTACAATGAGCAGTTCTTC
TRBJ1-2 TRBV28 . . CASSPRAGWYGYTF TGTGCCAGCAGTCCACGGGCAGGGTGGTATGGCTACACCTTC
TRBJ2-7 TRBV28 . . CASRLGEYEQYF TGTGCCAGCAGATTAGGGGAGTACGAGCAGTACTTC
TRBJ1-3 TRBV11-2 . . CASSLGFSSGNTIYF TGTGCCAGCAGCTTAGGGTTCAGCTCTGGAAACACCATATATTTT
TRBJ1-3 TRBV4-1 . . CASSQVRGSGNTIYF TGCGCCAGCAGCCAAGTGCGGGGATCTGGAAACACCATATATTTT
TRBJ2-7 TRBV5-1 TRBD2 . CASSTAGTSYEQYF TGCGCCAGCAGCACCGCCGGGACTAGCTACGAGCAGTACTTC
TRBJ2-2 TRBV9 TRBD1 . CASSAGTRGRTGELFF TGTGCCAGCAGCGCAGGGACCAGGGGGCGGACCGGGGAGCTGTTTTTT
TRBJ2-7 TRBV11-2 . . CASSLSGRSSYEQYF TGTGCCAGCAGCTTATCGGGCAGGAGCTCCTACGAGCAGTACTTC
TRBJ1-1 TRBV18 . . CASSPRTVNTEAFF TGTGCCAGCTCACCAAGGACAGTGAACACTGAAGCTTTCTTT
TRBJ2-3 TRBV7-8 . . CASSLGGGDTDTQYF TGTGCCAGCAGCTTAGGAGGAGGGGACACAGATACGCAGTATTTT
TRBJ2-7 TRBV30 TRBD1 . CAGGTGAGEQYF TGTGCCGGAGGGACAGGGGCGGGCGAGCAGTACTTC
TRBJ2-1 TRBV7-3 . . CASSLNSYNEQFF TGTGCCAGCAGCTTAAACAGTTACAATGAGCAGTTCTTC
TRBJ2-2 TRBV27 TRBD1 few CASSRTGGTGELFF TGTGCCAGCAGCAGGACAGGGGGAACCGGGGAGCTGTTTTTT
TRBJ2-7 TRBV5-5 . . CASSFYRAQGTYEQYF TGTGCCAGCAGCTTTTACCGGGCCCAAGGCACCTACGAGCAGTACTTC
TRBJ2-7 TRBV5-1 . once CASSFTSSSYEQYF TGCGCCAGCAGCTTTACTAGCTCCTCCTACGAGCAGTACTTC
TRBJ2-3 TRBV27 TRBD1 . CASGDREDTQYF TGTGCCAGCGGGGACAGGGAAGATACGCAGTATTTT
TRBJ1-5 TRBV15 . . CATSRESDSWRQPQHF TGTGCCACCAGCAGAGAATCAGACAGTTGGAGGCAGCCCCAGCATTTT
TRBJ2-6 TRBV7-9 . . CASSDFGANVLTF TGTGCCAGCAGCGACTTTGGGGCCAACGTCCTGACTTTC
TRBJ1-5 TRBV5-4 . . CASSLGGHGVDQPQHF TGTGCCAGCAGCTTGGGGGGGCACGGAGTTGATCAGCCCCAGCATTTT
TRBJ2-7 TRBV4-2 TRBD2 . CASSHLSGRALYEQYF TGTGCCAGCAGCCACCTTAGCGGGAGGGCCCTCTACGAGCAGTACTTC
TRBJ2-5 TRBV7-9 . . CASSIETQYF TGTGCCAGCAGTATCGAGACCCAGTACTTC
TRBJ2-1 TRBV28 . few CASSSGQKQFF TGTGCCAGCAGTTCTGGGCAGAAGCAGTTCTTC
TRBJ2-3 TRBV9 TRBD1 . CASSVALGTDFTDTQYF TGTGCCAGCAGCGTAGCCTTAGGGACAGACTTCACAGATACGCAGTATTTT
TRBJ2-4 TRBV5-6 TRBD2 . CASSEAGGPKNIQYF TGTGCCAGCAGTGAGGCGGGAGGGCCCAAAAACATTCAGTACTTC
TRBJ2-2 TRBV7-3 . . CASSPTMAGELFF TGTGCCAGCAGCCCGACGATGGCCGGGGAGCTGTTTTTT
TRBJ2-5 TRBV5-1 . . CASSTLTGDQETQYF TGCGCCAGCAGCACCCTGACAGGAGACCAAGAGACCCAGTACTTC
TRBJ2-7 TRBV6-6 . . CASSYSSPSYEQYF TGTGCCAGCAGTTACTCTTCGCCTTCCTACGAGCAGTACTTC
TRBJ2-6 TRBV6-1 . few CASSEAVGLGANVLTF TGTGCCAGCAGTGAAGCGGTAGGGCTAGGGGCCAACGTCCTGACTTTC
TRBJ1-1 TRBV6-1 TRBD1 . CASSDPTGGTEAFF TGTGCCAGCAGTGATCCTACAGGGGGCACTGAAGCTTTCTTT
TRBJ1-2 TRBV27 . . CASSLAGQFSYGYTF TGTGCCAGCAGTCTCGCCGGACAGTTTTCCTATGGCTACACCTTC
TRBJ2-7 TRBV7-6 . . CASSPVDASGEQYF TGTGCCAGCAGCCCCGTGGATGCGTCAGGCGAGCAGTACTTC
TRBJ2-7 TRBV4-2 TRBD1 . CASSHRDRGYEQYF TGTGCCAGCAGCCACCGGGACAGGGGGTACGAGCAGTACTTC
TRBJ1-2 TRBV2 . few CASRPGGSYGYTF TGTGCCAGCAGGCCGGGGGGTTCCTATGGCTACACCTTC
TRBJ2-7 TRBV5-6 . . CASSLAGWSSYEQYF TGTGCCAGCAGCTTGGCGGGATGGAGCTCCTACGAGCAGTACTTC
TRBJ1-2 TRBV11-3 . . CASSSPGYTF TGTGCCAGCAGCTCTCCAGGCTACACCTTC
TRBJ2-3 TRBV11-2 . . CASSHRGGRVLPTDTQYF TGTGCCAGCAGCCACCGCGGTGGGCGGGTCCTACCCACAGATACGCAGTATTTT
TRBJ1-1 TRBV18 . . CASSPPSSGEAFF TGTGCCAGCTCACCCCCCAGCTCGGGTGAAGCTTTCTTT
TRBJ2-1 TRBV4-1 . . CASSQVPGRNEQFF TGCGCCAGCAGCCAAGTTCCAGGGCGGAATGAGCAGTTCTTC
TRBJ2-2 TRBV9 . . CASSVLAANTGELFF TGTGCCAGCAGCGTATTGGCAGCGAACACCGGGGAGCTGTTTTTT
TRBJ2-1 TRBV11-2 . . CASSLLPGTIYNEQFF TGTGCCAGCAGCTTACTTCCGGGAACCATCTACAATGAGCAGTTCTTC
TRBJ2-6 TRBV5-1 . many CASSTSGANVLTF TGCGCCAGCAGCACCTCTGGGGCCAACGTCCTGACTTTC
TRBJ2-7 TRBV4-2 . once CASSQDGPGNAYEQYF TGTGCCAGCAGCCAAGACGGACCAGGGAATGCGTACGAGCAGTACTTC
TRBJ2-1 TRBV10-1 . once CASSEHVIQNEQFF TGCGCCAGCAGTGAGCACGTAATCCAAAATGAGCAGTTCTTC
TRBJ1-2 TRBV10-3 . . CAISGKEFWSYTF TGTGCCATCAGTGGAAAGGAATTTTGGAGCTACACCTTC
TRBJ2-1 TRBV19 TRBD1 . CASSIPDRAANEQFF TGTGCCAGTAGTATCCCAGACAGGGCTGCCAATGAGCAGTTCTTC
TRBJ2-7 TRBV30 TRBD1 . CAWNPGAGGNEQYF TGTGCCTGGAACCCCGGGGCAGGGGGTAACGAGCAGTACTTC
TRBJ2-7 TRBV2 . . CASSAPGHYEQYF TGTGCCAGCAGCGCACCCGGGCATTACGAGCAGTACTTC
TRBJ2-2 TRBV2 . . CASQPVGRRDTGELFF TGTGCCAGCCAGCCGGTTGGGCGGCGGGACACCGGGGAGCTGTTTTTT
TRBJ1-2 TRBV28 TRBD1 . CASSSFGQGAISYTF TGTGCCAGCAGTTCATTTGGACAGGGGGCAATATCCTACACCTTC
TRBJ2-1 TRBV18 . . CASSPEPFLPNEQFF TGTGCCAGCTCACCAGAACCCTTCCTTCCAAATGAGCAGTTCTTC
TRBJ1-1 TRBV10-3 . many CAISHLSGGNTEAFF TGTGCCATCAGTCACTTGTCCGGTGGGAACACTGAAGCTTTCTTT